One T cell receptor beta chain is described in this entry. The data are from a study of preoperative IRX-2 immunotherapy in early breast cancer. With 6 bases clipped from V and 5 bases from J, the junction kept 8 bases outside the gene matches. The CDR3 runs 15 residues. From germline, CDR1 is SGHAT and CDR2 FQNNGV. Treatment specified: preoperative locoregional IRX-2 cytokine immunotherapy. The assay was immunoSEQ multiplex PCR, and TCRdb's table has in-frame clones only and misses some. The data show approximately 30,000 clones, around 96% seen once. This specimen was acquired from a patient treated with IRX-2 immunotherapy. The chain joins TRBV11-2 to TRBJ2-2; TRBD1 aligns across 8 bases. The sequence came from a human donor with breast cancer. DNA for the CDR3: TGTGCCAGCAGGGTTAGACAGGGGTGGACCGGGGAGCTGTTTTTT. This codes for CASRVRQGWTGELFF.